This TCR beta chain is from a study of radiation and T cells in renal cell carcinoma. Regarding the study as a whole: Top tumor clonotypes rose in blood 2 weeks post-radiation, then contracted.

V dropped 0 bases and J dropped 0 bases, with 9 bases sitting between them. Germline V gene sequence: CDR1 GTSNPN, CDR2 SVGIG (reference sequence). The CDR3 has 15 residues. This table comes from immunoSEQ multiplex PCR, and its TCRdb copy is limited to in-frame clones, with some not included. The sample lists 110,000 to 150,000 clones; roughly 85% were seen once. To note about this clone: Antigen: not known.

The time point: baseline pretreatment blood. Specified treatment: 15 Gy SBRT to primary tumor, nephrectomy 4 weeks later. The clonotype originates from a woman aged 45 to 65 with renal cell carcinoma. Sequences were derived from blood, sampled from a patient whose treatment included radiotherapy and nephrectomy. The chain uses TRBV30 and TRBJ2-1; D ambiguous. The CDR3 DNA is TGTGCCTGGAGTGTAGCCGTAAGCTCCTACAATGAGCAGTTCTTC. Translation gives CAWSVAVSSYNEQFF.